Below are 28 T cell receptor beta chains sequenced from a single sample in a study of metastatic and nonmetastatic thyroid tumors. Each patient went into thyroid surgery without having received any treatment. TCRdb re-clonotyped the PCR reads through MiXCR. The top ten hold almost 8% of the sample, which has tens of thousands of clones, 25% to 30% seen once. Sequencing was performed on blood. The receptors stem from a female donor with papillary thyroid cancer or a benign thyroid nodule (not recorded which). Some clones in this sample may be carry-over from other donors' samples.

The rearrangement joins TRBV20-1 to TRBJ2-1, with TRBD2 matching 10 bases. V trimming: 6 bases; J trimming: 9 bases; junction bases outside the gene matches: 8. CDR3 length: 13 residues. Per the germline V gene, CDR1 is DFQATT and CDR2 is SNEGSKA (reference sequence). CDR3 in DNA: TGCAGTGCCTCGGACAGGACTAGCGGTGAGCAGTTCTTC. Its translation: CSASDRTSGEQFF.

Ten or more counts support this clone. The chain employs TRBV20-1 and TRBJ2-5; the D gene is possibly TRBD2 (5 bases). Per germline, CDR1 DFQATT and CDR2 SNEGSKA (reference sequence). Between the trimmed V and J ends, which lost 1 base and 1 base, there was a span of 10 bases. This CDR3 has 14 residues. The CDR3 sequence: CSARVGLAQETQYF. The CDR3 DNA sequence: TGCAGTGCTAGAGTAGGGCTAGCCCAAGAGACCCAGTACTTC.

V usage is TRBV6-1 and J usage is TRBJ1-3; no firm D call. The CDR3 spans 13 residues. Germline loops: CDR1 MNHNS, CDR2 SASEGT. The V end lost 2 bases, the J end lost 5 bases, and 7 bases lay between the germline ends. DNA for the CDR3: TGTGCCAGCAGTGAAAACAGTAGAAACACCATATATTTT. It is translated as CASSENSRNTIYF.

In this sample, this clone is medium-sized. The V call is TRBV6-1, the J call TRBJ2-7, with 7 bases lining up with TRBD1. The CDR3 runs 14 residues. Germline CDR1 is MNHNS and CDR2 is SASEGT. With 3 bases clipped from V and 0 bases from J, the junction kept 2 bases outside the gene matches. CDR3 in amino acids: CASSERDSSYEQYF. DNA of the CDR3: TGTGCCAGCAGTGAGAGGGACAGCTCCTACGAGCAGTACTTC.

At least ten counts were recorded for this clone. This sequence joins TRBV2 and TRBJ1-5; tentative D call: TRBD1 (5 bases). This CDR3 contains 12 residues. Germline lookup yields CDR1 SNHLY and CDR2 FYNNEI. Trimming stripped 8 bases from V and 4 bases from J, with 9 bases between. The CDR3: CASGRENQPQHF. The CDR3 region has the DNA TGTGCCAGCGGCAGGGAGAATCAGCCCCAGCATTTT.

The chain combines TRBV19 with TRBJ2-2; 9 bases are shared with TRBD2. The CDR3 has 14 residues. Germline values: CDR1 LNHDA, CDR2 SQIVND (reference sequence). J lost 5 bases, V lost 5 bases, and 3 bases had no gene match. The CDR3 sequence is CASSASGATGELFF. CDR3 nucleotide sequence: TGTGCCAGTAGTGCTAGCGGGGCAACCGGGGAGCTGTTTTTT.

This clone is judged medium-sized (0.01 to 0.1%). This chain connects TRBV5-1 to TRBJ2-7; 10 bases map to TRBD1. CDR1 is SGHRS and CDR2 is YFSETQ in the germline V gene. V gave up 0 bases and J gave up 2 bases; unmatched junction bases: 2. The CDR3 totals 15 residues. Written as DNA, the CDR3 is TGCGCCAGCAGCTTGGCAGGGACAGGGGCCTACGAGCAGTACTTC. Translating it yields CASSLAGTGAYEQYF. The full variable domain, in which reference TRBV5-1 and TRBJ2-7 provide the parts outside the CDR3, is KAGVTQTPRYLIKTRGQQVTLSCSPISGHRSVSWYQQTPGQGLQFLFEYFSETQRNKGNFPGRFSGRQFSNSRSEMNVSTLELGDSALYLCASSLAGTGAYEQYFGPGTRLTVT.

This clone was observed at least ten times. This chain uses TRBV12-3 or TRBV12-4 with TRBJ2-5; D possibly corresponds to TRBD1 (5 bases). The CDR3 runs 15 residues. The V gene lost 5 bases and the J gene lost 7 bases, with 20 bases spanning the gap. CDR3 DNA sequence: TGTGCCAGCAGTGCTATGCCAGGGTCACACGGGACCCAGTACTTC. This encodes CASSAMPGSHGTQYF.

This clone was detected ten times or more. The chain employs TRBV6-1 and TRBJ2-3, with 8 bases identical to TRBD2. V was clipped by 2 bases and J by 3 bases; unmatched bases: 10. The germline V gene encodes CDR1 MNHNS and CDR2 SASEGT. This CDR3 spans 17 amino acids. For the CDR3, the DNA is TGTGCCAGCAGTGAACGCGAGTTTAGCGGGATAACAGATACGCAGTATTTT. Protein sequence: CASSEREFSGITDTQYF.

In the case of this clone: It is likely a read error, because the conserved phenylalanine at the end of the CDR3 is missing. Because the CDR3's place on the DNA is in doubt, the DNA is left out and the CDR3 is given as listed by TCRdb. J is TRBJ2-2 and V is TRBV27; the table calls TRBD2, which could not be checked here. Germline lookup yields CDR1 MNHEY and CDR2 SMNVEV (reference sequence). The CDR3 is 17 residues long, counting both termini. The CDR3: CASSLIAGGPQVGELLL.

This clone has ten or more counts. The genes are TRBV11-2 and TRBJ2-5, with no clear D. The CDR3 runs to 10 residues. The germline V and J ends were trimmed by 0 bases and 7 bases, with 0 bases remaining between them. Germline assignment: CDR1 SGHAT and CDR2 FQNNGV. The CDR3 spells CASSLETQYF. The CDR3 DNA follows: TGTGCCAGCAGCTTAGAGACCCAGTACTTC.

This clone was detected many times. J is TRBJ1-5 and V is TRBV12-3 or TRBV12-4, with a tentative D call TRBD1 (5 bases). The germline V and J ends were trimmed by 7 bases and 0 bases, with 10 bases remaining between them. The CDR3 totals 14 residues. This chain's CDR3 is CASTKGNSNQPQHF. The CDR3 nucleotides read TGTGCCAGCACCAAGGGGAATAGCAATCAGCCCCAGCATTTT.

The gene calls are TRBV7-3 and TRBJ2-1, with 7 positions matching TRBD1. V dropped 5 bases and J dropped 8; count of bases not matched to a gene: 9. The CDR3 has 14 residues. Germline values: CDR1 SGHTA, CDR2 FQGTGA. Here the CDR3 DNA reads TGTGCCAGCAGCCTGGGACAGTATGCCGATGAGCAGTTCTTC. Its translation is CASSLGQYADEQFF. Drawing the rest from reference TRBV7-3 and TRBJ2-1, the complete variable domain is GAGVSQTPSNKVTEKGKYVELRCDPISGHTALYWYRQSLGQGPEFLIYFQGTGAADDSGLPNDRFFAVRPEGSVSTLKIQRTERGDSAVYLCASSLGQYADEQFFGPGTRLTVL.

There are a few counts of this clone. This sequence joins TRBV12-3 or TRBV12-4 and TRBJ1-3; D is unresolved. V gave up 2 bases and J gave up 4 bases, with 12 bases separating them. The CDR3 runs 15 residues. CDR3 nucleotides: TGTGCCAGCAGTTTACTCTCCGGGCAAGGAAACACCATATATTTT. Protein product: CASSLLSGQGNTIYF.

This clone was counted ten times or more. This rearrangement joins TRBV5-1 to TRBJ2-5; D remains unclear. The CDR3 spans 14 residues. Trimming removed 0 bases at V and 4 bases at J, with 10 bases between. CDR1 and CDR2 (germline): SGHRS, YFSETQ. The CDR3 loop is CASSLVQFRETQYF. The CDR3, as DNA: TGCGCCAGCAGCTTGGTTCAGTTTCGAGAGACCCAGTACTTC.

This sequence joins TRBV9 and TRBJ1-2; 12 positions match TRBD1. The CDR3 loop spans 15 amino acids. V trimming: 5 bases; J trimming: 10 bases; junction bases outside the gene matches: 12. CDR1 is SGDLS and CDR2 is YYNGEE in the germline V gene. CDR3 coding DNA: TGTGCCAGCAGTGACTACGCAGGGACAGGGGGCGACTACACCTTC. This sequence encodes CASSDYAGTGGDYTF.

The chain links TRBV27 to TRBJ2-7, with D possibly TRBD2 on 6 matching bases. CDR3 length: 14 amino acids. From germline, CDR1 is MNHEY and CDR2 SMNVEV (reference sequence). V gave up 3 bases and J gave up 1 base, with 10 bases separating them. In DNA, the CDR3 is TGTGCCAGCAGTTTTAATGGGACTTCCTACGAGCAGTACTTC. Translation gives CASSFNGTSYEQYF.

Points on this clone: One junction end does not reproduce the germline sequence, and a read error may be involved. The V call is TRBV6-1, the J call TRBJ2-1, with D perhaps TRBD1 (5 bases). Germline values: CDR1 MNHNS, CDR2 SASEGT. The CDR3 has 13 amino acids. CDR3 DNA: TGTGCCAGCAGCCCCGGAATAGGGGATGAGCGGTTCTTC. Translated, it gives CASSPGIGDERFF.

In its sample, this clone ranks as medium-sized. V gene TRBV11-2 combines with J gene TRBJ2-2; D remains unclear. Deletions cut 1 base from V and 1 base from J, with 4 bases between. This CDR3 region has 14 residues. The germline V gene encodes CDR1 SGHAT and CDR2 FQNNGV. The DNA for the CDR3 is TGTGCCAGCAGCTTAGGCCAGAACACCGGGGAGCTGTTTTTT. It is translated as CASSLGQNTGELFF.

This clone was recorded at least ten times. This sequence joins TRBV5-1 and TRBJ2-3; TRBD2 agrees at 7 bases. The germline CDR1 and CDR2 sequences are SGHRS and YFSETQ. This CDR3 has 17 residues. After removal of 2 bases from V and 5 bases from J, the junction contained 14 bases not matched to a gene. CDR3 DNA sequence: TGCGCCAGCAGCTTTGAAGCAACGCGGGGGTTCGGAGATACGCAGTATTTT. It encodes CASSFEATRGFGDTQYF.

This clone was observed many times. The sample contains more than one DNA sequence encoding this CDR3. The chain joins TRBV14 to TRBJ2-7; the D is unclear. Germline-derived CDR1 and CDR2 are SGHDN and FVKESK. The length of the CDR3 is 14 residues. Trimming removed 8 bases from V and 2 bases from J, with 16 bases in between. The CDR3 nucleotides are TGTGCCAGCTTTGGACGGGCGAGAACCTACGAGCAGTACTTC. It codes for CASFGRARTYEQYF.

This clone was recorded many times. The gene calls are TRBV19 and TRBJ2-4, with unresolved D. Germline CDR1 reads LNHDA; CDR2 reads SQIVND (reference sequence). The CDR3 spans 14 residues. The V and J ends lost 5 bases and 3 bases respectively, with 11 bases between them. The CDR3 region has the DNA TGTGCCAGTAGTCCCCCACAGTACAAAAACATTCAGTACTTC. As protein: CASSPPQYKNIQYF.

Turning to this clone: Relative to the germline gene, one junction end is altered; a read error may explain this. The chain carries TRBV20-1 and TRBJ2-1; D is ambiguous. CDR1 and CDR2 (germline): DFQATT, SNEGSKA (reference sequence). The CDR3 runs to 16 residues. CDR3 sequence (DNA): TGCAGTGCTAGCTCCTCGGGCGAAAGCCCCTACAATGATCAGTTCTTC. Encoded protein: CSASSSGESPYNDQFF.

This sequence joins TRBV2 and TRBJ2-3; D not resolved. Trimming took off 3 bases at V and 6 bases at J, with 10 bases between the two ends. Germline V lookup: CDR1 SNHLY, CDR2 FYNNEI. CDR3 length: 13 residues. The DNA for the CDR3 is TGTGCCAGCAGTGAGAGTTTACCGGATACGCAGTATTTT. This codes for CASSESLPDTQYF.

Concerning this clone itself: Since the CDR3 does not end with the conserved phenylalanine or tryptophan, this likely comes from a read error. J is TRBJ1-1 and V is TRBV20-1; D uncertain. The CDR3 contains 15 residues. Trimming pared 4 bases from V and 0 bases from J, leaving 15 bases between. Germline CDR1 and CDR2: DFQATT and SNEGSKA (reference sequence). The CDR3 here is CSATDILTVNTEAFL. The CDR3 DNA reads as TGCAGTGCTACCGACATTCTGACGGTGAACACTGAAGCTTTCCTT.

This chain connects TRBV3-1 to TRBJ2-7, with 9 bases lining up with TRBD2. V was clipped by 0 bases and J by 6 bases; unmatched bases: 9. The V gene's germline CDR1 is LGHDT and CDR2 YNNKEL (reference sequence). The CDR3 totals 16 residues. CDR3 DNA sequence: TGTGCCAGCAGCCAAGATACAGCGGGAGGATTCGGCGAGCAGTACTTC. Its translation: CASSQDTAGGFGEQYF.

This clone was recorded many times. The rearrangement uses TRBV5-1 and TRBJ1-1; D call uncertain. CDR1 and CDR2 (germline): SGHRS, YFSETQ. This CDR3 region has 13 residues. The germline V and J ends were trimmed by 4 bases and 5 bases, with 12 bases remaining between them. The CDR3 protein is CASSPSPGTEAFF. The CDR3 bases are TGCGCCAGCAGCCCAAGCCCCGGAACTGAAGCTTTCTTT.

This clone was seen more than once but under ten times. The V call is TRBV7-6, the J call TRBJ2-7; 12 nucleotides line up with TRBD2. The germline CDR1 and CDR2 sequences are SGHVS and FNYEAQ. The CDR3 is 13 amino acids. J gave up 7 bases and V 4 bases, and 2 bases lay outside the gene matches. CDR3 amino acids: CASSSLAGGEQYF. In DNA form, the CDR3 reads TGTGCCAGCAGCTCGCTAGCGGGAGGGGAGCAGTACTTC.